Here is one T cell receptor beta chain with its context. Original data processing: Reference gene primer amplification yielded estimated nucleated cell counts. Generated by immunoSEQ multiplex PCR, the TCRdb table keeps only in-frame clones and is missing some. That table furnishes V, J and clone size, whereas the DNA furnished D and trimming. This table has roughly 100,000 clones, approximately 80% appearing once. Per the germline V gene, CDR1 is SNHLY and CDR2 is FYNNEI. This CDR3 has 11 amino acids. The ends were cut back, 5 bases at V and 2 bases at J, with 2 bases in the middle. This sample stems from a study of blood T cell repertoires in COVID-19. Study overall: COVID-19 samples, acute and convalescent, were from the United States, Italy and Spain. The cDNA or gDNA used as material had been derived from T cells, B-cell-depleted T cells, or PBMCs.

The specimen was peripheral blood. V usage is TRBV2 and J usage is TRBJ2-3; D not resolved. The source is a man between 60 and 75 years old with active or convalescent COVID-19. CDR3 region: CASSLTDTQYF. CDR3 DNA: TGTGCCAGCAGTCTCACAGATACGCAGTATTTT.